This T cell receptor beta chain was found in a study of blood T cell repertoires in COVID-19 (dated by TCRdb to between 2020 and 2021). Notes on the research overall: Samples covering the acute and convalescent phases of COVID-19 were provided by collaborators in the United States, Italy and Spain. The material from the prospective study consisted of cDNA or gDNA derived from T cells, B-cell-depleted T cells, or PBMCs. Deeply sampled blood TCRbeta repertoires from subjects exposed to, actively infected with, or recovered from COVID-19 were included in the dataset. The repertoires were released in a freely available public database intended as a resource for research on the immune response to SARS-CoV-2. Samples came from the ongoing ImmuneRACE study (first 160 participants) plus 1,254 subjects from 6 global collaborators. The sample metadata nearly always contained a de-identified subject ID, COVID-19 status, age in years and sex. HLA class I and class II types, where available, came from metadata supplied by the sample provider rather than from assay-based typing.

The sample holds many counts of this clone. Its recognized antigen is unknown. Per-base quality was not reported, and no clone a single base away is much larger than it. TCRbeta CDR3 regions were amplified from genomic DNA by means of the immunoSEQ Assay, a bias-controlled multiplex PCR. From the authors' description of their analysis: The number of nucleated cells in each sample was estimated from the amplification of reference gene primers within the assay. To quantify the absolute abundance of each unique TCRbeta CDR3 rearrangement, sequence reads were collapsed and filtered. For each sample, productive Simpson clonality was calculated as the square root of Simpson's diversity index across productive rearrangements. Sourced from immuneACCESS, this table was stored by TCRdb with only in-frame sequences that have V and J called. A share of the clones is absent; for the studies checked, an unresolved V gene accounts for under half, and the remainder has no known explanation. V, J and clone size derive from that table, while D and trimming were established from the DNA sequence. The sample contains 100,000 to 150,000 clones, roughly four fifths of them found a single time. The top ten hold more than 5.5% of the sample.

Whole blood was collected in K2EDTA tubes by collaborating institutions according to the institutions' own protocols. For TCRbeta analysis, collaborator samples were shipped as frozen whole blood, as isolated PBMCs, or as DNA extracted from either sample type. The CDR3 sequence holds 13 residues, the cysteine and phenylalanine included. The entry retains the CDR3 DNA only, 39 bases that are in frame from base 1. Overall study results and their limits: How much clinical and demographic metadata was included differed by source and by participant, and the metadata was provided uncurated.

The sample taken for sequencing was peripheral blood. The receptor was isolated from a man in his sixties with acute or convalescent COVID-19. The chain is assembled from TRBV21-1 and TRBJ1-2; TRBD1 is taken as the D call from the table, unchecked against the DNA. TRBV21-1 is labeled a pseudogene. The CDR3: CATRNGGRSGYTF. The nucleotides read TGTGCCACCCGTAATGGGGGCAGATCTGGCTACACCTTC.